Given below is one T cell receptor (beta chain) in context. Its specificity is not known. This record belongs to a study of response to subunit inactivated influenza vaccine. Study-level results: The authors proposed limited new T cell recruitment per seasonal influenza vaccination.

V was clipped by 5 bases and J by 8 bases, with 15 bases between them. This CDR3 has 13 amino acids. CDR1 and CDR2 (germline): SGHTA, FQGNSA. Using its own MiXCR run on the RT-PCR reads, TCRdb lists one record per CDR3 protein. The repertoire consists of fewer than 550,000 distinct CDR3 sequences, with around 25% occurring once and the leading ten covering approximately 2%. The gene calls are TRBV7-2 and TRBJ1-1; D unresolved. The clonotype originates from a man aged 50-60 years who received an inactivated influenza vaccine. The sequenced sample was CD4+ T cells sorted from PBMCs, obtained roughly 5 days after vaccination. CDR3 residues: CASSPRVIREAFF. For the CDR3, the DNA is TGTGCCAGCAGCCCTAGAGTCATCCGGGAAGCTTTCTTT. Complete variable domain (other parts from reference TRBV7-2 and TRBJ1-1): GAGVSQSPSNKVTEKGKDVELRCDPISGHTALYWYRQSLGQGLEFLIYFQGNSAPDKSGLPSDRFSAERTGGSVSTLTIQRTQQEDSAVYLCASSPRVIREAFFGQGTRLTVV.